These T cell receptor beta chains were read from a single sample in a study of blood T cells in healthy people across ages. A single record per CDR3 protein comes from TCRdb applying MiXCR to the 5' RACE reads. The sample contains some 1.8 million distinct CDR3 sequences, approximately 39% of which appear only once. Sequenced input: blood. These receptors all come from a human donor in good health. Both conserved end residues are part of each CDR3. The order of the fields is CDR3 protein, CDR3 DNA, D gene, J gene, clone size, CDR3 length, V gene. A D gene is named only where the DNA matches it firmly. Clone size is given for some rows only: seen once, a few or many times, or a class if the clone is expanded.

CASSLPQGALDEQYF TGTGCCAGCAGCTTGCCGCAGGGGGCTCTCGACGAGCAGTACTTC TRBD1 TRBJ2-7 NA 15 TRBV5-5
CASSLASPYNEQFF TGTGCCAGCAGCTTAGCCTCCCCCTACAATGAGCAGTTCTTC NA TRBJ2-1 NA 14 TRBV7-2
CASSFGRISGGKETQYF TGTGCCAGCAGTTTCGGGCGGATTAGCGGGGGGAAAGAGACCCAGTACTTC TRBD2 TRBJ2-5 NA 17 TRBV12-3/TRBV12-4
CASTETREETQYF TGTGCCAGCACCGAAACCAGGGAGGAGACCCAGTACTTC NA TRBJ2-5 NA 13 TRBV6-1
CSVSGASYNEQFF TGCAGCGTTTCGGGGGCGTCCTACAATGAGCAGTTCTTC NA TRBJ2-1 few 13 TRBV29-1
CSVEGTETTMNEQFF TGCAGCGTGGAAGGGACCGAGACCACCATGAATGAGCAGTTCTTC NA TRBJ2-1 few 15 TRBV29-1
CASSQETEANTEAFF TGCGCCAGCAGCCAAGAGACAGAGGCGAACACTGAAGCTTTCTTT NA TRBJ1-1 once 15 TRBV4-1
CASSQQGGNTIYF TGTGCCAGCAGCCAACAGGGGGGAAACACCATATATTTT TRBD1 TRBJ1-3 NA 13 TRBV11-2
CASSRFDGNTEAFF TGCGCCAGCAGCCGTTTCGACGGGAACACTGAAGCTTTCTTT NA TRBJ1-1 NA 14 TRBV4-3
CASSGTFREQFF TGTGCCAGCAGTGGGACCTTTAGGGAGCAGTTCTTC NA TRBJ2-1 NA 12 TRBV12-3/TRBV12-4
CATSRVGPLSGNTDTQYF TGTGCCACCAGCAGAGTCGGCCCACTTAGCGGAAACACAGATACGCAGTATTTT NA TRBJ2-3 few 18 TRBV15
CSALPLGESYEQYF TGCAGTGCGCTCCCTCTCGGGGAAAGCTACGAGCAGTACTTC NA TRBJ2-7 many 14 TRBV20-1
CASSKIVSYNEQFF TGTGCCAGCAGTAAGATAGTATCCTACAATGAGCAGTTCTTC NA TRBJ2-1 NA 14 TRBV3-1
CASRPELGTDTQYF TGTGCCAGCAGGCCCGAACTCGGCACAGATACGCAGTATTTT NA TRBJ2-3 NA 14 TRBV6-2/TRBV6-3
CASSHNTRGRPQHF TGTGCCAGCAGCCACAATACTCGTGGGCGGCCCCAGCATTTT NA TRBJ1-5 few 14 TRBV3-1
CASSSETGGAEAFF TGTGCCAGCAGCTCCGAGACAGGGGGAGCTGAAGCTTTCTTT TRBD1 TRBJ1-1 NA 14 TRBV3-1
CASSLAAGRYNEQFF TGTGCTAGCAGCTTAGCGGCGGGGAGGTACAATGAGCAGTTCTTC NA TRBJ2-1 many 15 TRBV7-7
CASSDGLVENEQFF TGTGCCAGCAGTGATGGACTAGTAGAGAATGAGCAGTTCTTC TRBD2 TRBJ2-1 few 14 TRBV6-5
CSGGSGDSYEQYF TGCAGTGGGGGTAGCGGGGATTCCTACGAGCAGTACTTC TRBD2 TRBJ2-7 few 13 TRBV20-1
CASSFLETGLHEKLFF TGTGCCAGCAGTTTTTTAGAGACAGGGTTGCATGAAAAACTGTTTTTT TRBD1 TRBJ1-4 NA 16 TRBV27
CASSSTTRDTQYF TGTGCCAGCAGCTCGACCACACGGGATACGCAGTATTTT NA TRBJ2-3 NA 13 TRBV9
CASRKTGLNTEAFF TGTGCCAGCAGGAAGACAGGATTGAACACTGAAGCTTTCTTT NA TRBJ1-1 NA 14 TRBV5-6
CSVEIAGDSEQFF TGCAGCGTTGAAATAGCGGGGGACAGTGAGCAGTTCTTC TRBD2 TRBJ2-1 many 13 TRBV29-1
CASSQARTGQPYEQYF TGCGCCAGCAGCCAAGCTAGGACAGGGCAACCCTACGAGCAGTACTTC TRBD1 TRBJ2-7 NA 16 TRBV4-1
CASSFGPSALSGANVLTF TGCGCCAGCAGCTTTGGTCCCAGCGCTTTATCTGGGGCCAACGTCCTGACTTTC NA TRBJ2-6 NA 18 TRBV5-1
CASSDPRDSERGYTF TGTGCCAGCAGTGACCCGAGGGACAGCGAGCGGGGCTACACCTTC TRBD1 TRBJ1-2 NA 15 TRBV6-1
CASSQDLEWAGTRTTEAFF TGTGCCAGCAGCCAAGATCTAGAGTGGGCAGGGACACGGACCACTGAAGCTTTCTTT NA TRBJ1-1 NA 19 TRBV4-2
CASSIGTGGNEQYF TGCGCCAGCAGCATAGGGACAGGGGGTAACGAGCAGTACTTC TRBD1 TRBJ2-7 few 14 TRBV5-1
CASSSDSGGAEDTQYF TGTGCCAGCAGTTCAGATAGCGGGGGGGCAGAAGATACGCAGTATTTT TRBD2 TRBJ2-3 NA 16 TRBV7-2
CSAGDGTEITYEQYF TGCAGTGCTGGAGATGGGACAGAGATTACCTACGAGCAGTACTTC TRBD1 TRBJ2-7 few 15 TRBV20-1
CASRTTGTGNNEQFF TGTGCCAGCAGGACGACAGGGACCGGCAACAATGAGCAGTTCTTC TRBD1 TRBJ2-1 NA 15 TRBV28
CASSAKLLGNEQYF TGTGCCAGCAGCGCAAAGTTGCTCGGGAATGAGCAGTACTTC NA TRBJ2-5 NA 14 TRBV9
CASSQANAGQVGRDTQYF TGTGCCAGCAGCCAAGCCAACGCGGGACAGGTAGGGAGAGATACGCAGTATTTT TRBD1 TRBJ2-3 few 18 TRBV3-1
CATSRAGTGGEKLFF TGTGCCACCAGCAGAGCAGGGACAGGGGGTGAAAAACTGTTTTTT TRBD1 TRBJ1-4 few 15 TRBV15
CSASGSWSTDTQYF TGCAGTGCTAGTGGTTCCTGGAGCACAGATACGCAGTATTTT NA TRBJ2-3 NA 14 TRBV20-1
CASSFTEGEWNTEAFF TGTGCCAGCAGCTTTACGGAAGGGGAGTGGAACACTGAAGCTTTCTTT NA TRBJ1-1 NA 16 TRBV11-2
CAISKLAGDPSFVEQYF TGTGCCATCAGTAAACTAGCGGGGGACCCCAGTTTCGTCGAGCAGTACTTC TRBD2 TRBJ2-7 many 17 TRBV10-3
CAIGPAGDSYEQYF TGTGCCATCGGTCCGGCGGGGGACTCCTACGAGCAGTACTTC TRBD2 TRBJ2-7 NA 14 TRBV10-3